One sample yielded the 19 T cell receptor beta chains listed below, sequenced in a study of blood T cell repertoires in COVID-19. Clones were sequenced by immunoSEQ multiplex PCR, and TCRdb holds only the in-frame ones, with some missing. The repertoire includes 200,000 to 250,000 clones, more than 75% of them detected once, and 9.5% to 15% sits in the top ten. Specimen: peripheral blood. These receptors came from a human donor in a cohort sampled during active COVID-19.

This clone was observed a handful of times. The J gene is TRBJ1-2, the V gene TRBV10-3, with 10 bases that match TRBD1. Losses at the gene ends were 0 bases for V and 2 bases for J; bases not matched to a gene: 6. CDR1 is ENHRY, CDR2 SYGVKD, per germline. The CDR3 runs 17 residues. Written as DNA, the CDR3 is TGTGCCATCAGTGAGTCCTTGGGGACAGGGGAGAACTATGGCTACACCTTC. Its protein is CAISESLGTGENYGYTF.

This clone has only a few counts. This chain joins TRBV7-6 and TRBJ2-7, with D possibly TRBD1 on 6 matching bases. The CDR3 extends over 17 amino acids. Trimming pared 5 bases from V and 2 bases from J, leaving 22 bases between. Germline CDR1 and CDR2: SGHVS and FNYEAQ. CDR3 bases: TGTGCCAGCAGCCCGGGACATCAGAGGGGACCTACCTACGAGCAGTACTTC. It codes for CASSPGHQRGPTYEQYF.

The V gene is TRBV19, the J gene TRBJ2-7, with 7 bases fitting TRBD1. Germline CDR1 and CDR2: LNHDA and SQIVND (reference sequence). V was clipped by 8 bases and J by 3 bases; unmatched bases: 7. CDR3 length: 13 residues. The CDR3 DNA follows: TGTGCCAGTCGAAGGGACAGCTACTACGAGCAGTACTTC. Amino acids: CASRRDSYYEQYF.

V usage is TRBV27 and J usage is TRBJ1-3; D is unresolved. Germline V gene lookup returns CDR1 MNHEY and CDR2 SMNVEV (reference sequence). V was pared by 5 bases and J by 4 bases, with 9 bases between. CDR3 length: 13 amino acids. In nucleotides, the CDR3 is TGTGCCAGCAGTCCTTCTACCGGAAACACCATATATTTT. This codes for CASSPSTGNTIYF.

V and J are TRBV7-8 and TRBJ2-6, with D perhaps TRBD2 (6 bases). Trimming pared 10 bases from V and 0 bases from J, leaving 19 bases between. CDR3 length equals 17 residues. Germline lookup yields CDR1 SGHVS and CDR2 FQNEAQ. DNA for the CDR3: TGTGCCACCGCGCCGGGTTGGAGGGGCTCTGGGGCCAACGTCCTGACTTTC. Translated: CATAPGWRGSGANVLTF.

This chain uses TRBV9 with TRBJ2-3, with D maybe TRBD1 (6 bases). Germline CDR1 reads SGDLS; CDR2 reads YYNGEE. V lost 0 bases to trimming and J lost 7 bases, with 12 bases between them. The CDR3 contains 14 residues. The CDR3 region has the DNA TGTGCCAGCAGCGTAGACCCCGGGACATATACGCAGTATTTT. This codes for CASSVDPGTYTQYF.

The genes are TRBV12-3 or TRBV12-4 and TRBJ2-7, with 10 bases matching TRBD1. The CDR3 has 12 amino acids. V gave up 6 bases and J gave up 7 bases; unmatched junction bases: 3. The CDR3 region has the DNA TGTGCCAGCAGGGGGACAGGGGTAGAGCAGTACTTC. Its translation is CASRGTGVEQYF.

This clone was recorded once. V is TRBV27 and J is TRBJ1-3, with unresolved D. CDR3 length equals 16 residues. Germline loops: CDR1 MNHEY, CDR2 SMNVEV (reference sequence). V dropped 6 bases and J dropped 0 bases, with 15 bases sitting between them. The CDR3 reads CASRASGRSSGNTIYF. CDR3 DNA: TGTGCCAGCAGGGCGAGCGGACGGAGCTCTGGAAACACCATATATTTT.

This chain joins TRBV6-4 and TRBJ2-1, with TRBD2 matching 9 bases. The J segment lost 8 bases and the V segment lost 7 bases, leaving 9 bases of the junction unmatched. Germline loops: CDR1 MRHNA, CDR2 SNTAGT. CDR3 length: 14 residues. The CDR3 region has the DNA TGTGCCAGCACCGTGGGTAGCGGGAGCGATGAGCAGTTCTTC. Translation: CASTVGSGSDEQFF.

The rearrangement links TRBV18 to TRBJ2-3, with 11 positions matching TRBD1. The V gene's germline CDR1 is KGHSH and CDR2 LQKENI. Trimming at V came to 3 bases and at J to 5 bases, leaving 7 bases not matched to a gene. This CDR3 spans 16 amino acids. DNA of the CDR3: TGTGCCAGCTCACCGCCCCGGACAGGGGGCTTAGATACGCAGTATTTT. Protein product: CASSPPRTGGLDTQYF. The full variable domain, its missing parts supplied by reference TRBV18 and TRBJ2-3, is NAGVMQNPRHLVRRRGQEARLRCSPMKGHSHVYWYRQLPEEGLKFMVYLQKENIIDESGMPKERFSAEFPKEGPSILRIQQVVRGDSAAYFCASSPPRTGGLDTQYFGPGTRLTVL.

CDR3 coding DNA: TGTGCCAGCAGCCAAGAATCAGGGGAAAGAGAGACCCAGTACTTC. Translating it yields CASSQESGERETQYF. The chain carries TRBV4-2 and TRBJ2-5; weak D call: TRBD1 (6 bases). This CDR3 is built from 15 residues. Germline V gene sequence: CDR1 LGHNA, CDR2 YNFKEQ. Deletions cut 0 bases from V and 4 bases from J, with 12 bases between.

This chain uses TRBV11-3 with TRBJ2-1; D is possibly TRBD2 (6 bases). CDR3 length: 15 amino acids. CDR1 and CDR2 (germline): SGHNT, YENEEA. V was pared by 0 bases and J by 5 bases, with 11 bases between. CDR3 nucleotide sequence: TGTGCCAGCAGCTTAGATGGTAGCGGCGACAATGAGCAGTTCTTC. It yields the protein CASSLDGSGDNEQFF.

CDR3 in DNA: TGTGCCAGCAGTTTACAGGGGGCGCACACCGGGGAGCTGTTTTTT. It codes for CASSLQGAHTGELFF. The chain joins TRBV2 to TRBJ2-2; 9 bases match TRBD1. V was clipped by 5 bases and J by 3 bases; unmatched bases: 4. CDR1 and CDR2 (germline): SNHLY, FYNNEI. The CDR3 is 15 residues long.

This clone was found once. V usage is TRBV19 and J usage is TRBJ2-5, with D possibly being TRBD1 (6 bases). Germline CDR1 reads LNHDA; CDR2 reads SQIVND (reference sequence). Trimming stripped 5 bases from V and 2 bases from J, with 12 bases between. The CDR3 runs 14 residues. CDR3 nucleotide sequence: TGTGCCAGTAGTTTGGACAGAGCTCAAGAGACCCAGTACTTC. Translated, it gives CASSLDRAQETQYF.

This clone showed up just a few times. The chain combines TRBV28 with TRBJ2-7; 11 bases match TRBD1. Germline V gives CDR1 MDHEN, CDR2 SYDVKM. V trimming: 6 bases; J trimming: 4 bases; junction bases outside the gene matches: 5. The CDR3 totals 14 residues. CDR3 in DNA: TGTGCCAGCAGAGGACAGGGGGCAGGATACGAGCAGTACTTC. The encoded protein is CASRGQGAGYEQYF. Supplemented by reference TRBV28 and TRBJ2-7, the full variable domain reads DVKVTQSSRYLVKRTGEKVFLECVQDMDHENMFWYRQDPGLGLRLIYFSYDVKMKEKGDIPEGYSVSREKKERFSLILESASTNQTSMYLCASRGQGAGYEQYFGPGTRLTVT.

V usage is TRBV28 and J usage is TRBJ2-2; no reliable D call. Germline V CDR1 and CDR2: MDHEN, SYDVKM. Trimming shortened V by 6 bases and J by 4 bases, and 9 bases separated the two germline ends. This CDR3 spans 13 amino acids. In DNA, the CDR3 is TGTGCCAGCAGCCCCACACCCACCGGGGAGCTGTTTTTT. Translating gives CASSPTPTGELFF. The whole variable domain, remainder taken from reference TRBV28 and TRBJ2-2, is DVKVTQSSRYLVKRTGEKVFLECVQDMDHENMFWYRQDPGLGLRLIYFSYDVKMKEKGDIPEGYSVSREKKERFSLILESASTNQTSMYLCASSPTPTGELFFGEGSRLTVL.

This clone is a singleton in its sample. The gene calls are TRBV6-6 and TRBJ1-2; TRBD1 matches at 11 bases. CDR1 MNHNY and CDR2 SVGAGI come from the germline V gene (reference sequence). The CDR3 has 16 amino acids. With V trimmed by 0 bases and J by 7 bases, 7 bases remained unmatched. The CDR3 sequence: CASSYSTRGQGGGYTF. In nucleotides, the CDR3 is TGTGCCAGCAGTTACTCGACGCGGGGACAGGGGGGTGGCTACACCTTC.

The rearrangement uses TRBV4-3 and TRBJ1-1, with a weak D call TRBD1 (6 bases). The V end was cut by 8 bases, the J end by 4 bases, with 20 bases between. The germline gives CDR1 LGHNA, CDR2 YSLEER. This CDR3 contains 15 residues. The CDR3 sequence: CASATGGRGSTEAFF. The CDR3 DNA follows: TGCGCCAGCGCCACGGGGGGCCGGGGCAGCACTGAAGCTTTCTTT.

This rearrangement joins TRBV3-1 (or the pseudogene TRBV3-2) to TRBJ1-6; D remains unclear. Deletions cut 2 bases from V and 9 bases from J, with 11 bases between. CDR3 size: 14 residues. CDR1 and CDR2 (germline): LGHDT, YNNKEL (reference sequence). The CDR3 DNA reads as TGTGCCAGCAGCCAACGGGGTCCTGTTTCACCCCTCCACTTT. This sequence encodes CASSQRGPVSPLHF.